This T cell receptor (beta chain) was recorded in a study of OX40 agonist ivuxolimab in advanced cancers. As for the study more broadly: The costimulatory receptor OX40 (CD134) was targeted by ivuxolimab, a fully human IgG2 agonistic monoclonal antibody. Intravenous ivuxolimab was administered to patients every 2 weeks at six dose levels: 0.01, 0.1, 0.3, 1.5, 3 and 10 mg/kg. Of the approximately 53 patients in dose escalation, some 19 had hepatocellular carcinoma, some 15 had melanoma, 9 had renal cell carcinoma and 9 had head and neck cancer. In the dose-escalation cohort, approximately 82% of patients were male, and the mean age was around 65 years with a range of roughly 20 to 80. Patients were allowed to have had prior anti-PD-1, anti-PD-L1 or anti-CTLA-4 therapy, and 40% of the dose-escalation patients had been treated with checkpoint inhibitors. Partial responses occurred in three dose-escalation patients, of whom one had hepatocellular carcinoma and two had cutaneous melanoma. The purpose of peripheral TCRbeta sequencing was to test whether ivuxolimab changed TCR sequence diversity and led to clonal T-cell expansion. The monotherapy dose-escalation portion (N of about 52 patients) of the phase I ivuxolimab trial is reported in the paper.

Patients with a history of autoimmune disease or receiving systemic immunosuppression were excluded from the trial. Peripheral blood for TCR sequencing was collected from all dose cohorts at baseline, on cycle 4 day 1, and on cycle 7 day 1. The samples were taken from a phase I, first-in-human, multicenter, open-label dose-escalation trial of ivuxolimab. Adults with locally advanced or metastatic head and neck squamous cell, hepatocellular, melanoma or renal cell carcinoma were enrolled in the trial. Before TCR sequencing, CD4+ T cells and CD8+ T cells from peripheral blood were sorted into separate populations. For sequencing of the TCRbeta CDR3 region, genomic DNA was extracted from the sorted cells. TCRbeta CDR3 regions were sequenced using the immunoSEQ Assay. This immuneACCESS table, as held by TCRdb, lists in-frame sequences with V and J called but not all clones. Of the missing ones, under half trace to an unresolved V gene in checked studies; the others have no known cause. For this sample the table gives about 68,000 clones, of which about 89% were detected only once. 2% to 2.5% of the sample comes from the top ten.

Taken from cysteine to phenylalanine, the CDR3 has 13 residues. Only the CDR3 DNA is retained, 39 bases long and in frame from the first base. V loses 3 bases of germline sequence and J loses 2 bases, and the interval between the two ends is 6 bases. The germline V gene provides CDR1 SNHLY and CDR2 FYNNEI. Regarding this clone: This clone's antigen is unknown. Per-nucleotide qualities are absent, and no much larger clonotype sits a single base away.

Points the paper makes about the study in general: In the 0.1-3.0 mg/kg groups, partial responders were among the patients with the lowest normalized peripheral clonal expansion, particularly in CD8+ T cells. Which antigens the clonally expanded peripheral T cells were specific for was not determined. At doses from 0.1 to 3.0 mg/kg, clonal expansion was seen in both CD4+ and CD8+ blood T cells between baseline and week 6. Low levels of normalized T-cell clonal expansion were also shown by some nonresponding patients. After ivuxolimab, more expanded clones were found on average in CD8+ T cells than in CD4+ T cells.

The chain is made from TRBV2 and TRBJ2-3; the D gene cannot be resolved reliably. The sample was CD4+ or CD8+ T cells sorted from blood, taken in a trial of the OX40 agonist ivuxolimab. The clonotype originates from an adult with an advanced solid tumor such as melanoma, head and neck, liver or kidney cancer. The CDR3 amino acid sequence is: CASSEGYTDTQYF. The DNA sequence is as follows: TGTGCCAGCAGTGAGGGTTACACAGATACGCAGTATTTT.